These 29 T cell receptor beta chains share one sample of origin, sequenced in a study of cytomegalovirus exposure and HLA in healthy donors. Researchers ran the PCR with 60 Vbeta and 13 Jbeta primers. The table came from immunoSEQ multiplex PCR; TCRdb's copy has only in-frame clones and leaves some out. The sample carries approximately 120,000 clones, less than 70% recorded once. The sequencing input was PBMCs. Every receptor here comes from a woman aged 70-85 years in good health and CMV-seropositive.

CDR3 residues: CASSDQGLISGNTIYF. The CDR3 nucleotides are TGTGCCAGCAGTGACCAGGGGCTTATCTCTGGAAACACCATATATTTT. J is TRBJ1-3 and V is TRBV6-1, with a possible D match to TRBD1 (6 bases). The V gene's germline CDR1 is MNHNS and CDR2 SASEGT. The CDR3 consists of 16 residues. V was trimmed by 3 bases and J by 0 bases, leaving 12 bases between them.

Details on this clone: In the same sample, other DNA sequences code for this CDR3. The chain carries TRBV30 and TRBJ1-1, with D tentatively TRBD1 (5 bases). With 0 bases removed from V and 10 bases from J, the gap between germline ends came to 12 bases. Germline V lookup: CDR1 GTSNPN, CDR2 SVGIG (reference sequence). The CDR3 totals 12 residues. The CDR3 here is CAWSVPGGGAFF. For the CDR3, the DNA is TGTGCCTGGAGTGTACCCGGGGGGGGAGCTTTCTTT.

This clone occurred a few times. The genes are TRBV5-1 and TRBJ2-7, with 9 nucleotides matching TRBD1. J was trimmed by 7 bases and V by 2 bases; bases with no gene match: 10. Germline V CDR1 and CDR2: SGHRS, YFSETQ. This CDR3 comprises 15 residues. In DNA form, the CDR3 reads TGCGCCAGCAGCTTTCTGGACAGGGGCGCAACAGAGCAGTACTTC. Its translation is CASSFLDRGATEQYF.

The chain combines TRBV10-3 with TRBJ1-1; D remains unclear. CDR1 is ENHRY and CDR2 is SYGVKD in the germline V gene. The CDR3 covers 14 residues. Trimming cost V 4 bases and J 5 bases, with 14 bases left between them. CDR3 sequence reads: CAISATRVETEAFF. The CDR3 region has the DNA TGTGCCATCAGTGCGACCCGGGTGGAAACTGAAGCTTTCTTT.

Only one count was recorded for this clone. V is TRBV4-1 and J is TRBJ1-1; D not resolved. Trimming left V 1 base short and J 1 base short, with 4 bases between. This CDR3 spans 13 amino acids. CDR1 MGHRA and CDR2 YSYEKL come from the germline V gene. This CDR3 is CASSQGQNTEAFF. Here the CDR3 DNA reads TGCGCCAGCAGCCAAGGGCAGAACACTGAAGCTTTCTTT.

The table lists this clone with a few counts. The chain carries TRBV2 and TRBJ1-1, with 8 bases lining up with TRBD1. The V and J ends lost 5 bases and 3 bases, in that order; junction bases with no gene match: 5. This CDR3 has 14 residues. Germline CDR1 reads SNHLY; CDR2 reads FYNNEI. The CDR3 DNA follows: TGTGCCAGCAGTACGGGCAGGGGGCACACTGAAGCTTTCTTT. As protein: CASSTGRGHTEAFF.

The genes are TRBV19 and TRBJ2-5; the D gene is possibly TRBD1 (6 bases). Germline V gene lookup returns CDR1 LNHDA and CDR2 SQIVND (reference sequence). The CDR3 is 16 residues long. Trimming removed 4 bases from V and 4 bases from J, with 19 bases in between. The CDR3 reads CASSTVAQGNRETQYF. In nucleotides, the CDR3 is TGTGCCAGTAGTACGGTGGCCCAGGGGAATCGAGAGACCCAGTACTTC. The entire variable domain, with the rest obtained from reference TRBV19 and TRBJ2-5, is as follows: DGGITQSPKYLFRKEGQNVTLSCEQNLNHDAMYWYRQDPGQGLRLIYYSQIVNDFQKGDIAEGYSVSREKKESFPLTVTSAQKNPTAFYLCASSTVAQGNRETQYFGPGTRLLVL.

This clone was counted between two and nine times. The chain uses TRBV10-3 and TRBJ2-7; 9 bases fit TRBD1. CDR1 and CDR2 (germline): ENHRY, SYGVKD. Trimming cost V 0 bases and J 2 bases; bases outside gene matches: 5. The CDR3 totals 16 residues. The CDR3 loop reads CAISESGTGLAYEQYF. The DNA for the CDR3 is TGTGCCATCAGTGAGTCGGGGACAGGGTTGGCCTACGAGCAGTACTTC.

The chain combines TRBV30 with TRBJ2-5; a possible D gene is TRBD1 (6 bases). The CDR3 length is 15 residues. V dropped 2 bases and J dropped 4 bases, with 17 bases sitting between them. CDR1 and CDR2 from the germline V gene are GTSNPN and SVGIG (reference sequence). The CDR3 region is CAWSKKGVSSETQYF. CDR3 in DNA: TGTGCCTGGAGTAAAAAGGGGGTCTCTTCAGAGACCCAGTACTTC.

V usage is TRBV19 and J usage is TRBJ1-1; maybe TRBD1 (5 bases). CDR1 and CDR2 from the germline V gene are LNHDA and SQIVND (reference sequence). V was shortened by 3 bases and J by 5 bases, with 16 bases between the two germline ends. This CDR3 contains 15 residues. CDR3 DNA sequence: TGTGCCAGTAGTATCGACCCGGGGGTTGGTACTGAAGCTTTCTTT. This sequence encodes CASSIDPGVGTEAFF.

The rearrangement uses TRBV19 and TRBJ1-5; D gene unclear. The V end lost 6 bases, the J end lost 1 base, and 13 bases lay between the germline ends. This CDR3 is built from 15 residues. Germline V gene sequence: CDR1 LNHDA, CDR2 SQIVND (reference sequence). The CDR3 region is CASSSGSTSNQPQHF. For the CDR3, the DNA is TGTGCCAGTAGCTCCGGGTCGACGAGCAATCAGCCCCAGCATTTT.

The V gene is TRBV18, the J gene TRBJ1-1; no reliable D call. The V gene's germline CDR1 is KGHSH and CDR2 LQKENI. The CDR3 consists of 13 residues. Trimming removed 6 bases from V and 2 bases from J, with 10 bases in between. The CDR3 sequence is CASSSALNTEAFF. CDR3 nucleotide sequence: TGTGCCAGCTCCTCCGCGTTAAACACTGAAGCTTTCTTT.

This chain links TRBV5-4 with TRBJ2-5; 7 nucleotides align to TRBD1. Germline CDR1 and CDR2: SGHNT and YYREEE (reference sequence). The CDR3 totals 16 residues. V was pared by 0 bases and J by 5 bases, with 10 bases of the junction left unmatched. CDR3 region: CASSLAGQARGETQYF. The CDR3 DNA reads as TGTGCCAGCAGCTTGGCCGGACAGGCACGAGGGGAGACCCAGTACTTC. The full variable domain, completed using reference TRBV5-4 and TRBJ2-5, is ETGVTQSPTHLIKTRGQQVTLRCSSQSGHNTVSWYQQALGQGPQFIFQYYREEENGRGNFPPRFSGLQFPNYSSELNVNALELDDSALYLCASSLAGQARGETQYFGPGTRLLVL.

The rearrangement uses TRBV2 and TRBJ1-1; a weak D match, TRBD1 (6 bases). This CDR3 has 16 amino acids. V was clipped by 4 bases and J by 4 bases, with 19 bases between them. Germline loops: CDR1 SNHLY, CDR2 FYNNEI. The CDR3 sequence is CASSGNFAGAGTEAFF. In nucleotides, the CDR3 is TGTGCCAGCAGTGGAAACTTTGCAGGGGCCGGCACTGAAGCTTTCTTT.

The V gene is TRBV5-1, the J gene TRBJ1-1, with 8 positions matching TRBD1. Per the germline V gene, CDR1 is SGHRS and CDR2 is YFSETQ. J gave up 1 base and V 2 bases, and 1 base lay outside the gene matches. The length of the CDR3 is 14 residues. The CDR3 nucleotides read TGCGCCAGCAGCTTACAGGGGGGGAACACTGAAGCTTTCTTT. Translating gives CASSLQGGNTEAFF.

This chain joins TRBV6-1 and TRBJ1-1; D unclear. CDR1 MNHNS and CDR2 SASEGT come from the germline V gene. The CDR3 is 15 amino acids. Deletions cut 7 bases from V and 0 bases from J, with 15 bases between. CDR3 nucleotide sequence: TGTGCCAGCACAAAGCAGGACTTCATGAACACTGAAGCTTTCTTT. It is translated as CASTKQDFMNTEAFF.

As for this clone: This sample includes further DNA sequences coding for the same CDR3. The chain links TRBV5-1 to TRBJ2-6, with D perhaps TRBD1 (6 bases). V lost 3 bases to trimming and J lost 2 bases, with 9 bases between them. CDR1 SGHRS and CDR2 YFSETQ come from the germline V gene. CDR3 length: 15 residues. CDR3 sequence reads: CASSSTGTGANVLTF. The CDR3 nucleotides read TGCGCCAGCAGCTCTACAGGGACTGGGGCCAACGTCCTGACTTTC.

This clone has just a few counts. The chain recombines TRBV10-1 with TRBJ1-1; 8 nucleotides agree with TRBD1. V shed 6 bases and J 0 bases; nucleotides not matched to a gene: 3. This CDR3 comprises 14 residues. Germline V CDR1 and CDR2: WNHNN, SYGVQD (reference sequence). The CDR3 sequence is CASREDRVNTEAFF. In DNA form, the CDR3 reads TGCGCCAGCAGGGAGGACAGGGTGAACACTGAAGCTTTCTTT.

The V and J genes are TRBV19 and TRBJ2-7, with 9 bases aligning to TRBD1. Per germline, CDR1 LNHDA and CDR2 SQIVND (reference sequence). V trimming: 3 bases; J trimming: 3 bases; junction bases outside the gene matches: 6. The CDR3 has 15 amino acids. In DNA form, the CDR3 reads TGTGCCAGTAGTATTACGGGACAGGGCCACTACGAGCAGTACTTC. Amino acid sequence: CASSITGQGHYEQYF. The entire variable domain, with the rest obtained from reference TRBV19 and TRBJ2-7, is as follows: DGGITQSPKYLFRKEGQNVTLSCEQNLNHDAMYWYRQDPGQGLRLIYYSQIVNDFQKGDIAEGYSVSREKKESFPLTVTSAQKNPTAFYLCASSITGQGHYEQYFGPGTRLTVT.

This clone was found a few times. V gene TRBV6-5 combines with J gene TRBJ1-6; maybe TRBD1 (5 bases). V was shortened by 6 bases and J by 9 bases, with 12 bases between the two germline ends. The CDR3 is 13 amino acids. CDR1 is MNHEY and CDR2 is SVGAGI in the germline V gene. The CDR3 DNA sequence: TGTGCCAGCAGATCCTTCCAGGGTTCACCCCTCCACTTT. Residues: CASRSFQGSPLHF.

V usage is TRBV30 and J usage is TRBJ1-5; D unresolved. From germline, CDR1 is GTSNPN and CDR2 SVGIG (reference sequence). This CDR3 has 13 amino acids. V was clipped by 2 bases and J by 2 bases, with 7 bases between them. CDR3 bases: TGTGCCTGGAGTCCCGGGGGCAATCAGCCCCAGCATTTT. Translated: CAWSPGGNQPQHF.

This chain joins TRBV18 and TRBJ1-5; D gene uncertain. The ends were cut back, 5 bases at V and 5 bases at J, with 10 bases in the middle. The CDR3 has 13 residues. In germline, CDR1 is KGHSH, CDR2 LQKENI. CDR3 coding DNA: TGTGCCAGCTCAGAAAACATCTATCAGCCCCAGCATTTT. It is translated as CASSENIYQPQHF.

V is TRBV7-3 and J is TRBJ1-2; no clear D. The CDR3 is made up of 16 amino acids. V was cut by 4 bases and J by 4 bases, with 19 bases left in between. Germline CDR1 is SGHTA and CDR2 is FQGTGA. The CDR3 bases are TGTGCCAGCAGCTCCATCGAAGCTAAACTCACCTATGGCTACACCTTC. Amino acid sequence: CASSSIEAKLTYGYTF.

The rearrangement links TRBV5-1 to TRBJ2-5; 13 bases are a match to TRBD2. Per germline, CDR1 SGHRS and CDR2 YFSETQ. Trimming removed 2 bases from V and 3 bases from J; junction bases left unmatched: 10. CDR3 length: 18 residues. In DNA form, the CDR3 reads TGCGCCAGCAGCTTCGACAGACTAGCGGGGGGTTCGAAAGAGACCCAGTACTTC. It yields the protein CASSFDRLAGGSKETQYF.

This chain joins TRBV4-1 and TRBJ2-5, with TRBD1 matching 8 bases. Unmatched junction bases numbered 9, after V lost 3 bases and J lost 3 bases. CDR1 is MGHRA and CDR2 is YSYEKL in the germline V gene. CDR3 length: 16 amino acids. The CDR3 reads CASSHRGRGREETQYF. Written as DNA, the CDR3 is TGCGCCAGCAGCCATCGAGGCAGGGGGCGGGAAGAGACCCAGTACTTC.

This clone has just a few counts. The rearrangement joins TRBV5-6 to TRBJ2-1, with 7 bases aligning to TRBD1. Germline CDR1 reads SGHDT; CDR2 reads YYEEEE. Unmatched junction bases numbered 8, after V lost 2 bases and J lost 6 bases. This CDR3 comprises 15 residues. The CDR3 here is CASSLDAGGFNEQFF. The CDR3 nucleotides are TGTGCCAGCAGCTTAGATGCAGGGGGATTCAATGAGCAGTTCTTC.

The sample holds a few counts of this clone. The chain joins TRBV15 to TRBJ1-1; 9 bases match TRBD1. The germline gives CDR1 LNHNV, CDR2 YYDKDF (reference sequence). Losses at the gene ends were 5 bases for V and 6 bases for J; bases not matched to a gene: 7. The CDR3 is 14 amino acids. CDR3 DNA: TGTGCCACCAGCGGTTACGACAGGGGGTCTGAAGCTTTCTTT. It is translated as CATSGYDRGSEAFF.

This rearrangement joins TRBV20-1 to TRBJ2-5, with unresolved D. Per the germline V gene, CDR1 is DFQATT and CDR2 is SNEGSKA (reference sequence). V was trimmed by 3 bases and J by 5 bases, leaving 7 bases between them. CDR3 length equals 11 residues. CDR3 nucleotides: TGCAGTGCTAGCCTCGGGGAGACCCAGTACTTC. Translated: CSASLGETQYF.

V usage is TRBV6-4 and J usage is TRBJ2-1; 9 bases fit TRBD2. This CDR3 contains 14 residues. Per the germline V gene, CDR1 is MRHNA and CDR2 is SNTAGT. Trimming at V came to 4 bases and at J to 9 bases, leaving 7 bases not matched to a gene. CDR3 residues: CASSVGGGAAEQFF. The CDR3 DNA follows: TGTGCCAGCAGTGTGGGCGGGGGGGCCGCTGAGCAGTTCTTC.